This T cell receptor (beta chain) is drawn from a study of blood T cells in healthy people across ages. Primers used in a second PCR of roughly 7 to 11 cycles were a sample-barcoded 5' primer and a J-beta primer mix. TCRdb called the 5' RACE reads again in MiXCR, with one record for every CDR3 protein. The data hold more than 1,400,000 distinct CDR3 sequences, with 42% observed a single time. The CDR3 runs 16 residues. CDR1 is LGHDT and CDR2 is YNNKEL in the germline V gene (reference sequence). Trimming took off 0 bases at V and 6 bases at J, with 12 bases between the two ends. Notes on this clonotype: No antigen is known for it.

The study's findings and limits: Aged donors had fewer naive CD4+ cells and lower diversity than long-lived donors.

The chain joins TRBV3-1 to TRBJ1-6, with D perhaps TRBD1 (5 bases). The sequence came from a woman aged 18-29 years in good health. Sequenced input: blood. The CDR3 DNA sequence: TGTGCCAGCAGCCAAGAGGGCGGGGGGTTTAATTCACCCCTCCACTTT. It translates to CASSQEGGGFNSPLHF.